This T cell receptor (beta chain) was recorded in a study of cytomegalovirus exposure and HLA in healthy donors. Study observations and caveats: A later analysis linked a missense variant in DCLRE1C to the trimming of TCR beta V and J genes.

About this clone: Its antigen is not identified.

The CDR3 length is 16 residues. Germline-derived CDR1 and CDR2 are SGHAT and FQNNGV. Between the trimmed V and J ends, which lost 3 bases and 3 bases, there was a span of 18 bases. The study ran its PCR with 60 Vbeta and 13 Jbeta primers. Sequenced by immunoSEQ multiplex PCR; TCRdb stores in-frame clones only, minus some. Here the sample spans fewer than 100,000 clones, more than 60% being singletons. V usage is TRBV11-2 and J usage is TRBJ2-7; D is undetermined. The TCR originated in a man aged 55 to 70 in good health and CMV-seropositive. The material sequenced was PBMCs. CDR3 region: CASSLVIWPSLYEQYF. For the CDR3, the DNA is TGTGCCAGCAGCTTGGTTATATGGCCATCCCTCTACGAGCAGTACTTC.